This TCR beta chain derives from a study of radiation and T cells in renal cell carcinoma. Assay: immunoSEQ multiplex PCR; the TCRdb copy retains only in-frame clones and omits some. The data contain 110,000 to 150,000 clones, 70% to 90% of them singletons. Time point defined: baseline pretreatment blood. This sample's treatment: 15 Gy SBRT to primary tumor, nephrectomy 4 weeks later. Serial blood draws occurred at baseline and 2 and 4 weeks post-SBRT. Clear cell pathology was present in this patient's renal cell carcinoma. Study-level findings and limits: From baseline, blood top tumor clonotypes peaked at 2 weeks post-radiation. Baseline intratumoral clonotype presence is unknown without pretreatment biopsies.

As for this clone: Its target is not known.

The CDR3 runs 17 residues. With 7 bases removed from V and 6 bases from J, the gap between germline ends came to 22 bases. Looked up from germline, CDR1 is PRHDT and CDR2 is FYEKMQ (reference sequence). The sequencing here drew on blood, taken from a patient whose treatment included radiotherapy and nephrectomy. This receptor was taken from a woman between 45 and 65 years old with renal cell carcinoma. The gene calls are TRBV13 and TRBJ1-6, with unresolved D. CDR3 sequence reads: CASNLEGANRTNSPLHF. CDR3 DNA sequence: TGTGCCAGCAACCTAGAGGGAGCTAACCGAACTAATTCACCCCTCCACTTT.